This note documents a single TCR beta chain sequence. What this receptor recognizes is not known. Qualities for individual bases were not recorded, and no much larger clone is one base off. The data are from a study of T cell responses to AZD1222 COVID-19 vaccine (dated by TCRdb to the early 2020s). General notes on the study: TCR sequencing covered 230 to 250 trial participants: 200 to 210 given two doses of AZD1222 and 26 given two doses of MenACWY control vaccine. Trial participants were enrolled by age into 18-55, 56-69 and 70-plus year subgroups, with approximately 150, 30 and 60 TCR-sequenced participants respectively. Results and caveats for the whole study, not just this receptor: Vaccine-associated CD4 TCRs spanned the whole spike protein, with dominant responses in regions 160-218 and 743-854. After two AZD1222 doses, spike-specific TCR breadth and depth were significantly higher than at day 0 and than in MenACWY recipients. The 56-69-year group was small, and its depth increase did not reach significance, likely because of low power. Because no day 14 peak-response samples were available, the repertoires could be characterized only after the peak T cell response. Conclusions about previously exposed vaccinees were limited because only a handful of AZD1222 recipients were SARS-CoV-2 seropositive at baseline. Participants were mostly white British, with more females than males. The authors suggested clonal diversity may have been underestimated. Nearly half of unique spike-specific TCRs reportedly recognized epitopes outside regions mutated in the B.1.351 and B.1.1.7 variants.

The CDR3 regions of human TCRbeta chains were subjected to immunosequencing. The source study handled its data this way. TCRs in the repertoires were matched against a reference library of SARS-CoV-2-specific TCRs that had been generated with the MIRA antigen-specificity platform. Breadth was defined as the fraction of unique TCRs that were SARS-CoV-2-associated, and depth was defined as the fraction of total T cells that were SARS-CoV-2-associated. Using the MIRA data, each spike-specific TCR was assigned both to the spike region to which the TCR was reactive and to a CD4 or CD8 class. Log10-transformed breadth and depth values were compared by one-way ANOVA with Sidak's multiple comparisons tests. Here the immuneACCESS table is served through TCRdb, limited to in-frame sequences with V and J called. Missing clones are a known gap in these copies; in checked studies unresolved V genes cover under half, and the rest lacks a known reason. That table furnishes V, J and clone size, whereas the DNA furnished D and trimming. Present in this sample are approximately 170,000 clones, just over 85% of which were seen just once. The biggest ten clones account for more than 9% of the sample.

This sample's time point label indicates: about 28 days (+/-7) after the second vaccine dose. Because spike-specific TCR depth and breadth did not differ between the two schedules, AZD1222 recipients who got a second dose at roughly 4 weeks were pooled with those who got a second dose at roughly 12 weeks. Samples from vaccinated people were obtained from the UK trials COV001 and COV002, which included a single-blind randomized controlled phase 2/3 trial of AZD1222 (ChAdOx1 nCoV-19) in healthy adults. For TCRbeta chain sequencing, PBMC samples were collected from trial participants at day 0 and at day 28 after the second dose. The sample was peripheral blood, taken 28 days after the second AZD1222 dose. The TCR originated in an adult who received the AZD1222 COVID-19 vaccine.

The nucleotide sequence is given as TGTGCCATCAGTACAGGGAGCCGAGCTGAAGCTTTCTTT. This is translated as CAISTGSRAEAFF. Recombination joined TRBV10-3 with TRBJ1-1; TRBD1 is a weak D gene call, 6 bases matching. The CDR3 numbers 13 residues from cysteine through phenylalanine. The sequence is cut down to CDR3 DNA, 39 bases in frame from base 1. The germline V gene supplies CDR1 ENHRY and CDR2 SYGVKD. The germline ends are 13 bases apart after V is trimmed by 5 bases and J by 6 bases.